Listed below are T cell receptor beta chains from one sample, sequenced in a study of blood T cell repertoires in COVID-19. The assay was immunoSEQ multiplex PCR, and TCRdb's table has in-frame clones only and misses some. The sample lists around 250,000 clones; approximately 90% were seen once. Sequences were obtained from peripheral blood. The receptors stem from a man in his thirties or forties who had recovered from COVID-19. The CDR3 runs from the conserved cysteine through the conserved F or W. The D gene is left open where the match is weak. Clone size is given for some rows only: seen once, a few or many times, or a class if the clone is expanded.

D,size,J,length,V,DNA,CDR3
TRBD2,.,TRBJ2-1,17,TRBV19,TGTGCCAGTAGCACCGGGACTAGCGGCCCCTTACCGGTTGAGCAGTTCTTC,CASSTGTSGPLPVEQFF
.,.,TRBJ2-2,16,TRBV6-2/TRBV6-3,TGTGCCAGCAGTCAGCGATTTCGGGGGTCCACCGGGGAGCTGTTTTTT,CASSQRFRGSTGELFF
TRBD2,.,TRBJ2-7,14,TRBV11-2,TGTGCCAGCAGCTTAGTGCGGGGGGGCCGGGAGCAGTACTTC,CASSLVRGGREQYF
.,.,TRBJ1-4,12,TRBV6-5,TGTGCCAGCAGTTACTCGGGCGAAAAACTGTTTTTT,CASSYSGEKLFF
TRBD2,.,TRBJ2-3,14,TRBV10-1,TGCGCCAGCAGTGATAGCGGGGGGGCCGGTACGCAGTATTTT,CASSDSGGAGTQYF
TRBD1,.,TRBJ2-1,14,TRBV24-1,TGTGCCACCAGTGCGGGACAGGTCGACAATGAGCAGTTCTTC,CATSAGQVDNEQFF
.,.,TRBJ1-2,15,TRBV10-2,TGCGCCAGCAGTGAGTCTACAGGGAAGAACTATGGCTACACCTTC,CASSESTGKNYGYTF
TRBD1,few,TRBJ1-6,18,TRBV5-4,TGTGCCAGCAGCCTCGGGACAGTGACAGGATCCTATAATTCACCCCTCCACTTT,CASSLGTVTGSYNSPLHF
.,.,TRBJ1-2,13,TRBV12-5,TGTGCTAGTGGTTTGGAGCGGATATATGGCTACACCTTC,CASGLERIYGYTF
.,.,TRBJ1-1,13,TRBV18,TGTGCCAGCTCAGGTCAGGGGAACCCTGAAGCTTTCTTT,CASSGQGNPEAFF
.,.,TRBJ2-7,15,TRBV11-2,TGTGCCAGCAGAGGCGCGGGGCCCCTCGGATACGAGCAGTACTTC,CASRGAGPLGYEQYF
.,.,TRBJ1-5,20,TRBV6-1,TGTGCCAGCAGTGAAGAAACGGGTGTGGTCGGGTTTTTGGGCAATCAGCCCCAGCATTTT,CASSEETGVVGFLGNQPQHF
.,.,TRBJ2-3,17,TRBV5-6,TGTGCCAGCAGCTTGTCTTCCCGACAGACTAGCACAGATACGCAGTATTTT,CASSLSSRQTSTDTQYF
TRBD1,.,TRBJ1-2,15,TRBV7-9,TGTGCCAGCAGCCCAAACGGACAGGGGTTCTATGGCTACACCTTC,CASSPNGQGFYGYTF
.,.,TRBJ2-7,12,TRBV3-1/TRBV3-2,TGTGCCAGCAGCCAAGGCGGGAATGCGCAGTACTTC,CASSQGGNAQYF
.,few,TRBJ1-6,15,TRBV9,TGTGCCAGCAGCGTAAGAGGCAGGGAAGGCTCACCCCTCCACTTT,CASSVRGREGSPLHF
.,once,TRBJ2-7,15,TRBV11-2,TGTGCCAGCAGCTTACATCAGGGTGGGTCCTACGAGCAGTACTTC,CASSLHQGGSYEQYF
TRBD1,.,TRBJ1-2,15,TRBV24-1,TGTGCCACCAGTTTAAGGACAGGGGTTGAGTATGGCTACACCTTC,CATSLRTGVEYGYTF
.,.,TRBJ2-2,14,TRBV7-9,TGTGCCAGCAGCTTCCTTCCTCGGGGGGGGGAGCTGTTTTTT,CASSFLPRGGELFF
TRBD1,.,TRBJ2-7,14,TRBV6-5,TGTGCCAGCAGTTCGACAGGGGGCCCCTACGAGCAGTACTTC,CASSSTGGPYEQYF
.,.,TRBJ1-1,14,TRBV5-1,TGCGCCAGCAGCGTAACAGGGTTTTCCCCTGAAGCTTTCTTT,CASSVTGFSPEAFF
TRBD1,.,TRBJ2-7,14,TRBV2,TGTGCCAGCAGAGCCGGGACAGGGAGTCACGAGCAGTACTTC,CASRAGTGSHEQYF
.,.,TRBJ2-7,15,TRBV7-2,TGTGCCAGCAGCTTATCTCTCTACCCAACCCTGGAGCAGTACTTC,CASSLSLYPTLEQYF
.,.,TRBJ1-3,15,TRBV11-3,TGTGCCAGCAGCTTAGATCCCCAGACTGGAAACACCATATATTTT,CASSLDPQTGNTIYF
TRBD1,.,TRBJ1-2,18,TRBV18,TGTGCCAGCTCACCCGATTATTTCCAGGGGGCGAGTAGCTATGGCTACACCTTC,CASSPDYFQGASSYGYTF